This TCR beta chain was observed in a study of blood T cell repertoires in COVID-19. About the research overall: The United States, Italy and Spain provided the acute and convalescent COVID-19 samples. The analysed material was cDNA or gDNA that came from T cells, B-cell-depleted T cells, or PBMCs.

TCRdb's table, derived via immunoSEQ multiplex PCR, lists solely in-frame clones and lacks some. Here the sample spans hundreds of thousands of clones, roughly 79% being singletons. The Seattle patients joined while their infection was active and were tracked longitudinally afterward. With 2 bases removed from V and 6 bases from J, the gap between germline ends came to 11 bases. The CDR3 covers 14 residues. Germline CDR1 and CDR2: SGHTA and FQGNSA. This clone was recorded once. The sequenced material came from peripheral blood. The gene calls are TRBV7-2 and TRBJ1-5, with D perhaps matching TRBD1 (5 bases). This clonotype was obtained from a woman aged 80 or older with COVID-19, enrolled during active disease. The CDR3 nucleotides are TGTGCCAGCAGCTTAAGGGGCGGGGGTCAGCCCCAGCATTTT. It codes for CASSLRGGGQPQHF.